The T cell receptor (beta chain) described here comes from a study of regulatory and conventional T cells in RAG deficiency. Findings and limits, study-wide: In Omenn syndrome, Treg and Tconv repertoires overlapped >85%. In Omenn syndrome, sorted "Tregs" may be peripherally activated cells. Shannon entropy fell and Simpson indices rose in RAG-deficient patients. Compared with controls, unique Treg TCR beta sequences dropped around 110-fold in Omenn syndrome and CID/AS.

Sequenced by immunoSEQ multiplex PCR; TCRdb stores in-frame clones only, minus some. Of 45,000 or so clones listed, about 90% are singletons. Looked up from germline, CDR1 is SGHAT and CDR2 is FQNNGV. CDR3 size: 15 residues. Deletions cut 5 bases from V and 5 bases from J, with 18 bases between. Regarding this clone: Its antigen remains unknown.

Genomic DNA came from blood conventional CD4+ T cells gated CD25-low CD127-high. The sample was also linked to a second study, of regulatory T cells. This second study notes: The PCR used 52 TRBV and 13 TRBJ primers.

The TCR sequence derives from a human donor in good health. The chain combines TRBV11-2 with TRBJ2-5; the D call may be TRBD1 or TRBD2 (5 bases each). Sequencing input: CD4+ effector T cells sorted from blood. In DNA form, the CDR3 reads TGTGCCAGCAGCCCACTGGACACGGGAACGGAGACCCAGTACTTC. It translates to CASSPLDTGTETQYF.